This entry describes one TCR beta chain. In germline, CDR1 is LGHDT, CDR2 YNNKEL (reference sequence). After removal of 2 bases from V and 1 base from J, the junction contained 2 bases not matched to a gene. This CDR3 spans 16 amino acids. Combining a sample-barcoded 5' primer with a J-beta primer mix, a second PCR ran for 7 to 11 cycles. From the 5' RACE reads, TCRdb called clonotypes with MiXCR, one entry per CDR3 protein. The table shows about 1.4 million distinct CDR3 sequences, with around 55% occurring only once. This record comes from a study of blood T cells in healthy people across ages. The specimen sequenced was blood. V and J are TRBV3-1 and TRBJ2-7, with TRBD2 matching over 13 bases. The TCR was taken from a man aged 18-30 years in good health. The chain's CDR3 is CASSQTSGRGSYEQYF. The CDR3 DNA reads as TGTGCCAGCAGCCAAACTAGCGGGAGGGGGTCCTACGAGCAGTACTTC.